The rows below give T cell receptor beta chains drawn from one sample of a study of CD8 T cells in Susac syndrome. TCRdb re-derived calls from the immunoSEQ multiplex PCR reads in MiXCR, one entry per CDR3 protein. Found here are more than 65,000 distinct CDR3 sequences, around 95% of them singletons; the top ten hold 0.2% to 0.25%. Source material: CD8+ T cells from PBMCs. Receptor source: a human donor in good health. Each CDR3 is given with its conserved first and last residue. A D gene is named only where the DNA matches it firmly. Where a row states a size, it is once, few, many or the class of an expanded clone; other rows omit it.

abundance,v_gene,j_gene,len,d_gene,CDR3aa,CDR3nt
-,TRBV30,TRBJ1-2,13,-,CAWSPGTEDCYTF,TGTGCCTGGAGTCCAGGGACGGAGGATTGCTACACCTTC
-,TRBV6-5,TRBJ2-4,13,-,CASSHSGRDIQYF,TGTGCCAGCAGCCACAGCGGGCGAGACATTCAGTACTTC
-,TRBV7-6,TRBJ1-6,17,TRBD1,CASSLSRATGVNSPLHF,TGTGCCAGCAGCTTAAGCCGGGCGACAGGGGTTAACTCACCCCTCCACTTT
-,TRBV9,TRBJ1-2,15,-,CASSADSIMNSGDTF,TGTGCCAGCAGCGCGGACAGCATTATGAACTCGGGGGACACCTTC
-,TRBV4-1,TRBJ1-1,15,-,CASSQTRQMGTEAFF,TGCGCCAGCAGCCAAACCCGACAGATGGGCACTGAAGCTTTCTTT
-,TRBV6-6,TRBJ2-7,15,-,CASSYSRAVGYEQYF,TGTGCCAGCAGTTACTCTCGGGCGGTGGGCTACGAGCAGTACTTC
once,TRBV13,TRBJ2-7,16,TRBD1,CASSLGQGLSLDEQYF,TGTGCCAGCAGCCTGGGACAGGGGCTATCTCTGGACGAGCAGTACTTC
-,TRBV7-3,TRBJ1-2,15,-,CASSPTGLDSYGYTF,TGTGCCAGCAGCCCGACGGGACTCGATAGCTATGGCTACACCTTC
-,TRBV23-1,TRBJ2-3,14,TRBD1,CASSAQGFTDTQYF,TGCGCCAGCAGTGCACAGGGGTTCACAGATACGCAGTATTTT
-,TRBV25-1,TRBJ2-7,12,-,CASSESGYEQYF,TGTGCCAGCAGTGAATCGGGCTACGAGCAGTACTTC
once,TRBV23-1,TRBJ1-2,16,-,CASRIGGALLDYGYTF,TGCGCCAGCCGAATCGGGGGGGCGCTACTGGACTATGGCTACACCTTC
-,TRBV29-1,TRBJ2-2,10,-,CSARSGELFF,TGCAGCGCCAGGTCCGGGGAGCTGTTTTTT
-,TRBV7-9,TRBJ2-1,16,TRBD2,CASSLVATSGYNEQFF,TGTGCCAGCAGCTTAGTGGCTACTAGCGGGTACAATGAGCAGTTCTTC
-,TRBV18,TRBJ1-5,14,TRBD1,CASSSDREDQPQHF,TGTGCCAGCTCTTCGGACAGGGAGGATCAGCCCCAGCATTTT
-,TRBV27,TRBJ1-5,14,-,CASSLLGHNQPQHF,TGTGCCAGCAGTTTATTGGGGCACAATCAGCCCCAGCATTTT
-,TRBV2,TRBJ2-3,14,-,CASSAPRGPDTQYF,TGTGCCAGCAGCGCCCCCAGGGGTCCAGATACGCAGTATTTT
-,TRBV7-2,TRBJ1-5,15,-,CASSSSLTGNQPQHF,TGTGCCAGCAGCTCGTCTCTAACGGGTAATCAGCCCCAGCATTTT
-,TRBV5-1,TRBJ2-1,15,TRBD1,CASSLDRGLIREQFF,TGCGCCAGCAGCTTGGACAGGGGTCTGATCCGTGAGCAGTTCTTC
-,TRBV12-3/TRBV12-4,TRBJ2-7,15,-,CASSLGGRGSYEQYF,TGTGCCAGCAGTTTAGGGGGTAGAGGATCCTACGAGCAGTACTTC
-,TRBV3-1,TRBJ1-1,16,-,CASSPIIGEGGPEAFF,TGTGCCAGCAGCCCCATCATCGGTGAGGGCGGCCCTGAAGCTTTCTTT
-,TRBV27,TRBJ2-2,14,-,CASRTSLPAGELFF,TGTGCCAGCAGAACCTCACTGCCGGCGGGGGAGCTGTTTTTT
-,TRBV30,TRBJ2-3,14,TRBD1,CAWSAGTAADTQYF,TGTGCCTGGAGTGCCGGGACAGCGGCAGATACGCAGTATTTT
once,TRBV7-9,TRBJ2-1,15,TRBD2,CASSVLAGYSNEQFF,TGTGCCAGCAGCGTACTAGCGGGGTATAGCAATGAGCAGTTCTTC